Presented here are 18 T cell receptor beta chains from one specimen sequenced in a study of blood T cell repertoires in COVID-19. Here immunoSEQ multiplex PCR was the method, and the copy in TCRdb shows in-frame clones only, minus some. The sample consists of 150,000 to 170,000 clones, about 86% of them appearing once. Sequenced sample: PBMCs or T cells enriched from blood (not recorded which). These receptors came from a man aged 50 or older who had recovered from COVID-19.

The rearrangement links TRBV3-1 (or the pseudogene TRBV3-2) to TRBJ2-3; 12 bases line up with TRBD2. The CDR3 runs 17 residues. The germline V gene has CDR1 LGHDT and CDR2 YNNKEL (reference sequence). The junction had 3 bases not matched to a gene; V was cut back by 1 base and J by 1 base. The CDR3 DNA reads as TGTGCCAGCAGCCAAGGACTAGCGGGGGATCGCACAGATACGCAGTATTTT. This gives the protein CASSQGLAGDRTDTQYF.

The CDR3 DNA sequence: TGTGCCAGCAGCTTAGAAGGGACAGGGTATGGCTACACCTTC. Translated, it gives CASSLEGTGYGYTF. The gene calls are TRBV11-1 and TRBJ1-2; 9 bases are shared with TRBD1. Unmatched junction bases numbered 2, after V lost 1 base and J lost 5 bases. The CDR3 totals 14 residues. Germline V gene lookup returns CDR1 SGHAT and CDR2 FQDESV (reference sequence).

The rearrangement links TRBV3-1 (or the pseudogene TRBV3-2) to TRBJ1-2, with 8 bases matching TRBD1. CDR1 and CDR2 from the germline V gene are LGHDT and YNNKEL (reference sequence). CDR3 length: 16 amino acids. After removal of 0 bases from V and 5 bases from J, the junction contained 8 bases not matched to a gene. DNA of the CDR3: TGTGCCAGCAGCCAAGATCTCACAGGGGGGTTTTATGGCTACACCTTC. It is translated as CASSQDLTGGFYGYTF.

This clone was seen only once. The chain joins TRBV5-1 to TRBJ2-5; a possible D gene is TRBD2 (6 bases). CDR3 length: 14 residues. Deletions cut 0 bases from V and 5 bases from J, with 11 bases between. Germline V gene data show CDR1 as SGHRS and CDR2 as YFSETQ. In nucleotides, the CDR3 is TGCGCCAGCAGCTTGGAGACCGGAGGGGAGACCCAGTACTTC. Translating it yields CASSLETGGETQYF. Full variable domain (outside the CDR3, taken from reference TRBV5-1 and TRBJ2-5): KAGVTQTPRYLIKTRGQQVTLSCSPISGHRSVSWYQQTPGQGLQFLFEYFSETQRNKGNFPGRFSGRQFSNSRSEMNVSTLELGDSALYLCASSLETGGETQYFGPGTRLLVL.

V usage is TRBV7-9 and J usage is TRBJ1-2; TRBD1 matches 11 bases. CDR3 length: 18 residues. The junction had 13 bases not matched to a gene; V was cut back by 5 bases and J by 2 bases. The V gene's germline CDR1 is SEHNR and CDR2 FQNEAQ (reference sequence). CDR3: CASSRPRTGGERNYGYTF. The CDR3 nucleotides read TGTGCCAGCAGCCGCCCCCGGACAGGGGGCGAGAGGAACTATGGCTACACCTTC.

The CDR3 bases are TGTGCCAGTAGTATATTCTTGAGGGAAAAACTGTTTTTT. This codes for CASSIFLREKLFF. This sequence joins TRBV19 and TRBJ1-4; D uncertain. Germline V gene sequence: CDR1 LNHDA, CDR2 SQIVND (reference sequence). The CDR3 length is 13 residues. V lost 2 bases and J 8 bases, leaving 9 bases between the germline ends.

This clone was counted a few times. In nucleotides, the CDR3 is TGTGCCAGCTCACCCCCGGGAGCAACTAATGAAAAACTGTTTTTT. This gives the protein CASSPPGATNEKLFF. This rearrangement joins TRBV18 to TRBJ1-4; no clear D gene. Germline CDR1 is KGHSH and CDR2 is LQKENI. V dropped 3 bases and J dropped 0 bases, with 8 bases sitting between them. The CDR3 is 15 amino acids. Full variable domain (missing parts from reference TRBV18 and TRBJ1-4): NAGVMQNPRHLVRRRGQEARLRCSPMKGHSHVYWYRQLPEEGLKFMVYLQKENIIDESGMPKERFSAEFPKEGPSILRIQQVVRGDSAAYFCASSPPGATNEKLFFGSGTQLSVL.

As for this clone: This sample also contains other DNA sequences that code for the same CDR3. The V and J genes are TRBV15 and TRBJ2-1; no firm D call. The CDR3 contains 14 residues. The ends were cut back, 0 bases at V and 6 bases at J, with 9 bases in the middle. Looked up from germline, CDR1 is LNHNV and CDR2 is YYDKDF (reference sequence). The CDR3 nucleotides read TGTGCCACCAGCAGAGATCTGGCTTCCAATGAGCAGTTCTTC. Encoded protein: CATSRDLASNEQFF.

The V and J genes are TRBV7-3 and TRBJ1-5; D remains ambiguous. The CDR3 is made up of 17 amino acids. The V end lost 4 bases, the J end lost 0 bases, and 16 bases lay between the germline ends. Germline assignment: CDR1 SGHTA and CDR2 FQGTGA. The CDR3 region has the DNA TGTGCCAGCAGCTCCCAGACTGTACCCAATAGCAATCAGCCCCAGCATTTT. Translating gives CASSSQTVPNSNQPQHF. Using reference TRBV7-3 and TRBJ1-5 for the parts outside the CDR3, the full variable domain is GAGVSQTPSNKVTEKGKYVELRCDPISGHTALYWYRQSLGQGPEFLIYFQGTGAADDSGLPNDRFFAVRPEGSVSTLKIQRTERGDSAVYLCASSSQTVPNSNQPQHFGDGTRLSIL.

The chain couples TRBV2 to TRBJ2-1, with 12 bases identical to TRBD2. The CDR3 is 16 residues long. Trimming removed 0 bases from V and 8 bases from J; junction bases left unmatched: 5. The germline V gene encodes CDR1 SNHLY and CDR2 FYNNEI. The CDR3 loop is CASSEAASGGAHEQFF. CDR3 nucleotides: TGTGCCAGCAGTGAAGCAGCTAGCGGGGGGGCCCATGAGCAGTTCTTC.

This clone was detected only once. The CDR3 region has the DNA TGTGCCAGCAGCTTAGCGCAGGGGACCCAAGAGACCCAGTACTTC. This gives the protein CASSLAQGTQETQYF. The gene calls are TRBV7-8 and TRBJ2-5, with D possibly TRBD1 on 6 matching bases. This CDR3 has 15 residues. CDR1 and CDR2 (germline): SGHVS, FQNEAQ. Trimming removed 0 bases from V and 1 base from J, with 9 bases in between.

The genes are TRBV5-1 and TRBJ2-7; 11 bases match TRBD1. Germline V CDR1 and CDR2: SGHRS, YFSETQ. The CDR3 has 15 residues. Unmatched junction bases numbered 3, after V lost 4 bases and J lost 0 bases. The CDR3 DNA sequence: TGCGCCAGCAGCCCCGGGACAGGGGGCTCCTACGAGCAGTACTTC. Protein: CASSPGTGGSYEQYF.

The rearrangement uses TRBV5-1 and TRBJ1-1; unclear D gene. V gave up 0 bases and J gave up 0 bases, with 6 bases separating them. The germline V gene encodes CDR1 SGHRS and CDR2 YFSETQ. The CDR3 extends over 14 amino acids. The CDR3 spells CASSLVGVNTEAFF. CDR3 coding DNA: TGCGCCAGCAGCTTGGTCGGGGTGAACACTGAAGCTTTCTTT.

The rearrangement uses TRBV18 and TRBJ2-6; unclear D gene. Germline-derived CDR1 and CDR2 are KGHSH and LQKENI. The CDR3 sequence is 15 residues long. The V end was cut by 2 bases, the J end by 1 base, with 6 bases between. The CDR3, as DNA: TGTGCCAGCTCACCAACAAGATCTGGGGCCAACGTCCTGACTTTC. It codes for CASSPTRSGANVLTF.

The rearrangement links TRBV6-2 or TRBV6-3 to TRBJ2-5; TRBD2 matches at 9 bases. J was trimmed by 4 bases and V by 2 bases; bases with no gene match: 5. The V gene's germline CDR1 is MNHEY and CDR2 SVGEGT. This CDR3 contains 15 residues. CDR3 protein: CASSYRRGGGETQYF. The CDR3 nucleotides are TGTGCCAGCAGTTACCGGCGGGGGGGCGGAGAGACCCAGTACTTC.

The rearrangement links TRBV6-5 to TRBJ2-2; TRBD1 matches 11 bases. The CDR3 has 14 amino acids. Germline-derived CDR1 and CDR2 are MNHEY and SVGAGI. V lost 11 bases, J lost 6 bases, and 8 bases stayed unmatched. The CDR3 DNA is TGTGCCGGATTGGGACAGGGGGAGTCCGGGGAGCTGTTTTTT. Amino acid sequence: CAGLGQGESGELFF.

The V call is TRBV4-1, the J call TRBJ2-7; D is possibly TRBD1 (6 bases). Trimming took 1 base from V and 3 from J, leaving 28 bases between them. Germline V gene sequence: CDR1 MGHRA, CDR2 YSYEKL. This CDR3 region has 20 residues. The CDR3: CASSQVRPDRPTTTYYEQYF. CDR3 nucleotides: TGCGCCAGCAGCCAAGTACGACCCGACAGGCCAACTACTACCTACTACGAGCAGTACTTC.

V usage is TRBV19 and J usage is TRBJ2-3; 7 positions match TRBD1. Germline assignment: CDR1 LNHDA and CDR2 SQIVND (reference sequence). The length of the CDR3 is 16 residues. J gave up 1 base and V 6 bases, and 10 bases lay outside the gene matches. CDR3: CASRAFGTARTDTQYF. The DNA of the CDR3 is TGTGCCAGTAGGGCGTTCGGGACAGCTCGCACAGATACGCAGTATTTT.